The 10 T cell receptor beta chains below come from one sample, sequenced in a study of cytomegalovirus exposure and HLA in healthy donors. Vbeta (60) and Jbeta (13) primers were used in the PCR. Sequenced by immunoSEQ multiplex PCR; TCRdb stores in-frame clones only, minus some. The sample lists around 110,000 clones, 70% to 80% occurring once. The sample comprised PBMCs. Receptors originate from a woman younger than 35 in good health and CMV-seronegative.

The V gene is TRBV5-1, the J gene TRBJ2-7; D is ambiguous. CDR3 size: 14 residues. Between the trimmed V and J ends, which lost 0 bases and 2 bases, there was a span of 9 bases. Germline CDR1 SGHRS, CDR2 YFSETQ. CDR3 nucleotides: TGCGCCAGCAGCTTGGAACTCACCGCCTACGAGCAGTACTTC. This gives the protein CASSLELTAYEQYF.

On this clone itself: The same CDR3 is also encoded by other DNA sequences in this sample. The V and J genes are TRBV5-6 and TRBJ1-1; no clear D. CDR1 and CDR2 from the germline V gene are SGHDT and YYEEEE. There are 14 residues in the CDR3. V was shortened by 5 bases and J by 1 base, with 12 bases between the two germline ends. CDR3 coding DNA: TGTGCCAGCAGTCTCCTAGGTGCGAACACTGAAGCTTTCTTT. Translating gives CASSLLGANTEAFF.

The rearrangement joins TRBV9 to TRBJ1-6, with D perhaps matching TRBD1 (6 bases). This CDR3 spans 13 amino acids. Germline V lookup: CDR1 SGDLS, CDR2 YYNGEE. The V gene lost 3 bases and the J gene lost 9 bases, with 10 bases spanning the gap. CDR3 nucleotides: TGTGCCAGCAGCGGTACAGGGACTTCACCCCTCCACTTT. Its protein product is CASSGTGTSPLHF.

This clone was counted a few times. DNA of the CDR3: TGTGCCATCAGTGAGTCGACCGGGACATTGTCACCCCTCCACTTT. Its translation is CAISESTGTLSPLHF. This chain connects TRBV10-3 to TRBJ1-6; a possible D gene is TRBD1 (6 bases). The CDR3 has 15 residues. The V gene lost 0 bases and the J gene lost 10 bases, with 13 bases spanning the gap. Germline lookup yields CDR1 ENHRY and CDR2 SYGVKD.

The rearrangement uses TRBV30 and TRBJ2-3, with 8 nucleotides matching TRBD1. Germline V gene data show CDR1 as GTSNPN and CDR2 as SVGIG (reference sequence). V shed 5 bases and J 1 base; nucleotides not matched to a gene: 8. This CDR3 is built from 15 residues. Here the CDR3 DNA reads TGTGCCTGGGACGGACCGACAGGGGGCACAGATACGCAGTATTTT. Translating gives CAWDGPTGGTDTQYF.

A few counts support this clone. The CDR3 DNA reads as TGTGCCAGCACGTACAGCTCCTACGAGCAGTACTTC. It specifies CASTYSSYEQYF. The chain is built from TRBV2 and TRBJ2-7; no reliable D call. V was cut by 7 bases and J by 0 bases, with 7 bases left in between. Germline CDR1 and CDR2: SNHLY and FYNNEI. The CDR3 is 12 residues long.

The chain uses TRBV7-9 and TRBJ2-1; weak D call: TRBD1 (7 bases). CDR1 and CDR2 (germline): SEHNR, FQNEAQ (reference sequence). The germline V and J ends were trimmed by 2 bases and 1 base, with 15 bases remaining between them. The CDR3 has 17 residues. CDR3 residues: CASSLTLQGRSYNEQFF. CDR3 nucleotide sequence: TGTGCCAGCAGCTTAACCCTACAGGGGAGGTCCTACAATGAGCAGTTCTTC. The full variable domain, its missing parts supplied by reference TRBV7-9 and TRBJ2-1, is DTGVSQNPRHKITKRGQNVTFRCDPISEHNRLYWYRQTLGQGPEFLTYFQNEAQLEKSRLLSDRFSAERPKGSFSTLEIQRTEQGDSAMYLCASSLTLQGRSYNEQFFGPGTRLTVL.

This clone was counted once. This chain joins TRBV5-1 and TRBJ2-3; no clear D. In germline, CDR1 is SGHRS, CDR2 YFSETQ. V was clipped by 2 bases and J by 0 bases, with 10 bases between them. This CDR3 has 15 residues. CDR3 sequence reads: CASSFALASTDTQYF. The CDR3 nucleotides read TGCGCCAGCAGCTTCGCTTTGGCCAGCACAGATACGCAGTATTTT.

This sequence joins TRBV12-5 and TRBJ2-2, with D maybe TRBD1 (6 bases). Germline V gene lookup returns CDR1 LGHNT and CDR2 FRNRAP. V was cut by 5 bases and J by 1 base, with 8 bases left in between. The CDR3 has 14 residues. The CDR3, as DNA: TGTGCTAGTGGTCCGGGACAGAACACCGGGGAGCTGTTTTTT. Protein: CASGPGQNTGELFF.

V and J are TRBV6-5 and TRBJ2-1; D is unresolved. V shed 0 bases and J shed 8 bases, with 14 bases lying between them. Looked up from germline, CDR1 is MNHEY and CDR2 is SVGAGI. This CDR3 region has 15 residues. The CDR3 spells CASSYSSVSVHEQFF. In DNA form, the CDR3 reads TGTGCCAGCAGTTACTCGTCAGTTTCCGTCCATGAGCAGTTCTTC.